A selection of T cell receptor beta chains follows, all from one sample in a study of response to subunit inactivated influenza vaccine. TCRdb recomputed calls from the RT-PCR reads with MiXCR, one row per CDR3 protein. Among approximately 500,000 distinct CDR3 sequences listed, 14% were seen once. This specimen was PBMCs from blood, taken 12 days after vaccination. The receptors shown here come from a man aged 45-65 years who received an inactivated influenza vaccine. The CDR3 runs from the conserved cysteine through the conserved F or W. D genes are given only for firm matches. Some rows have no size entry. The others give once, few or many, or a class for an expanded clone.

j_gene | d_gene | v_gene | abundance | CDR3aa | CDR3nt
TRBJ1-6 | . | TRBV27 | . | CASSRSARGSYNSPLHF | TGTGCCAGCAGTCGGAGCGCGAGGGGCTCCTATAATTCACCCCTCCACTTT
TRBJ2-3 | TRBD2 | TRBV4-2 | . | CASSQVSLAGILTDTQYF | TGTGCCAGCAGCCAAGTATCCCTAGCGGGGATACTCACAGATACGCAGTATTTT
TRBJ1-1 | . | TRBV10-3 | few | CAITFDPGYTEAFF | TGTGCCATCACCTTTGACCCAGGGTACACTGAAGCTTTCTTT
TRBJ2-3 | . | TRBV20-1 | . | CSARWGTQYF | TGCAGTGCTAGGTGGGGGACGCAGTATTTT
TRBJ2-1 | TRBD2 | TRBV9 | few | CASSDLAASGNEQFF | TGTGCCAGCAGCGACCTAGCGGCCTCTGGGAATGAGCAGTTCTTC
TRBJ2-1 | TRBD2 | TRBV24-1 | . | CATSSWPSTAGGYNEQFF | TGTGCCACCAGTTCCTGGCCCTCTACAGCGGGAGGGTACAATGAGCAGTTCTTC
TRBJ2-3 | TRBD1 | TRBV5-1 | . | CASSFGQGPTDTQYF | TGCGCCAGCAGCTTCGGACAGGGCCCCACAGATACGCAGTATTTT
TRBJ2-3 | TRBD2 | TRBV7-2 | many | CASSLSGTTDTQYF | TGTGCCAGCAGCTTAAGCGGGACCACAGATACGCAGTATTTT
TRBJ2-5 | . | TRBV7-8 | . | CASSPFGPGAQYF | TGTGCCAGCAGCCCCTTTGGCCCGGGGGCCCAGTACTTC
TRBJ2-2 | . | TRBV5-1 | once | CASSLGQTNTVELFF | TGCGCCAGCAGCTTGGGACAAACGAACACCGTGGAGCTGTTTTTT
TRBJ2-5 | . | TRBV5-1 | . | CASGRDTLETQYF | TGCGCCAGTGGTCGGGACACCCTCGAGACCCAGTACTTC
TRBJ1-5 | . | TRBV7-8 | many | CASSPGSGSNQPQHF | TGTGCCAGCAGCCCAGGGTCAGGTAGCAATCAGCCCCAGCATTTT
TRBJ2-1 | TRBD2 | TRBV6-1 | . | CASRGAGGPYNEQFF | TGTGCCAGCAGAGGGGCGGGAGGGCCGTACAATGAGCAGTTCTTC
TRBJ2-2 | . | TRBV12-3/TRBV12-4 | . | CASSLLGTRYGENTGELFF | TGTGCCAGCAGTTTACTCGGCACCCGTTACGGGGAGAACACCGGGGAGCTGTTTTTT
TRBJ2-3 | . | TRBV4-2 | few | CASSQDSSGASTDTQYF | TGTGCCAGCAGCCAAGACAGTAGCGGAGCGAGCACAGATACGCAGTATTTT
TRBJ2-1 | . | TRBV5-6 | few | CASSMASYNEQFF | TGTGCCAGCAGCATGGCGTCCTACAATGAGCAGTTCTTC
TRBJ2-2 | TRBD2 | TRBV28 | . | CASSLLGSGLVPGELFF | TGTGCCAGCAGTTTACTCGGCTCAGGACTAGTCCCCGGGGAGCTGTTTTTT
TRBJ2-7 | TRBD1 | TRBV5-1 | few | CASSSLVGTGSSEQYF | TGCGCCAGCAGCTCATTAGTCGGGACAGGGTCTTCCGAGCAGTACTTC
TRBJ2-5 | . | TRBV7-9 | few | CASSFYKPQETQYF | TGTGCCAGCAGCTTCTACAAACCCCAAGAGACCCAGTACTTC
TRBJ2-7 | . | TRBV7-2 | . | CASSNGGSEQYF | TGTGCCAGCAGCAACGGAGGCAGCGAGCAGTACTTC
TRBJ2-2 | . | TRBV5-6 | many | CASSAEGRRRANTGELFF | TGTGCCAGCAGCGCGGAGGGGAGACGTAGGGCGAACACCGGGGAGCTGTTTTTT
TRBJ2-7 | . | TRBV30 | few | CAWSVPGQNNYEQYF | TGTGCCTGGAGTGTACCCGGACAGAATAACTACGAGCAGTACTTC
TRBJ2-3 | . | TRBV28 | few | CASSLSRTPADTQYF | TGTGCCAGCAGTTTAAGTCGAACTCCCGCAGATACGCAGTATTTT
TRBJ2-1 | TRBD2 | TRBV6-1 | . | CASRGTSGGPHEQFF | TGTGCCAGCAGGGGGACCAGCGGGGGGCCCCATGAGCAGTTCTTC
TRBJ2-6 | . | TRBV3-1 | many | CASSQVSSGANVLTF | TGTGCCAGCAGCCAAGTGAGCTCTGGGGCCAACGTCCTGACTTTC
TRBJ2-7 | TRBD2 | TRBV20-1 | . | CSARGLAGLLYEQYF | TGCAGTGCTAGAGGGTTAGCGGGACTACTCTACGAGCAGTACTTC
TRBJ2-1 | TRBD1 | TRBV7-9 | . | CASSLLRAQGNEQFF | TGTGCCAGCAGCTTATTGAGAGCACAGGGGAATGAGCAGTTCTTC
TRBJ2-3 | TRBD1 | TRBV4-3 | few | CASSQDDRGTGADTQYF | TGCGCCAGCAGCCAAGATGACAGGGGGACTGGGGCGGATACGCAGTATTTT
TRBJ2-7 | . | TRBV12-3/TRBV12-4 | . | CASSFRAQTYEQYF | TGTGCCAGCAGTTTTCGAGCGCAAACCTACGAGCAGTACTTC
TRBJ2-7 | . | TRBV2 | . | CASSLGSHASF | TGTGCCAGCAGTCTTGGTTCGCACGCCAGCTTC
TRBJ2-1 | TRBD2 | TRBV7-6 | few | CASSSSGTTDNEQFF | TGTGCCAGCAGCTCATCCGGGACTACAGACAATGAGCAGTTCTTC
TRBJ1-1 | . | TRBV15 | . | CATSRDLTGQNTEAFF | TGTGCCACCAGCAGAGATCTCACAGGGCAGAACACTGAAGCTTTCTTT
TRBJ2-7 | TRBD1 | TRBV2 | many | CASGLTGYEQYF | TGTGCCAGCGGGTTGACAGGGTACGAGCAGTACTTC
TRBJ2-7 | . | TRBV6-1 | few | CASTLSPAGLTEQYF | TGTGCCAGCACCCTCTCTCCGGCGGGACTGACCGAGCAGTACTTC
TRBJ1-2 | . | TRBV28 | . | CASSPDVGYTF | TGTGCCAGCAGTCCCGATGTGGGCTACACCTTC
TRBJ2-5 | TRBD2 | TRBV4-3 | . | CASSQARTSGSLETQYF | TGCGCCAGCAGCCAAGCCCGGACTAGCGGGAGTCTAGAGACCCAGTACTTC
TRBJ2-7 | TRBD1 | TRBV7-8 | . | CASSLALARTGDYEQYF | TGTGCCAGCAGCTTAGCCCTAGCCAGGACAGGGGACTACGAGCAGTACTTC
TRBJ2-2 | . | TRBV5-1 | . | CASKRDTNTGELFF | TGCGCCAGCAAACGGGATACGAACACCGGGGAGCTGTTTTTT
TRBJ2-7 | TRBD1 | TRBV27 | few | CASSLGTGGVSEQYF | TGTGCCAGCAGTTTAGGGACAGGGGGCGTTTCCGAGCAGTACTTC
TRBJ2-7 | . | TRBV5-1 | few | CASSVDGYEQYF | TGCGCCAGCAGCGTGGACGGCTACGAGCAGTACTTC
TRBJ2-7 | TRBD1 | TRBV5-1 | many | CASSPLQGAGYEQYF | TGCGCCAGCAGTCCCCTACAGGGGGCCGGATACGAGCAGTACTTC
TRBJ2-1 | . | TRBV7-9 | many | CASSLGGGVYNEQFF | TGTGCCAGCAGCTTAGGAGGCGGGGTTTACAATGAGCAGTTCTTC
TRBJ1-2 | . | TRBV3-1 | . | CATSRGVGYTF | TGTGCCACCTCTCGAGGTGTCGGCTACACCTTC
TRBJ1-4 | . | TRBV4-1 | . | CASSQDRAVEKLFF | TGCGCCAGCAGCCAAGATCGGGCAGTAGAAAAACTGTTTTTT
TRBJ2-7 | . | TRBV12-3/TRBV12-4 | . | CASGGIYEQYF | TGTGCGAGCGGTGGGATCTACGAGCAGTACTTC
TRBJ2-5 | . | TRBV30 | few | CAWKRAGTSPTQYF | TGTGCCTGGAAGAGAGCGGGTACCTCTCCAACCCAGTACTTC
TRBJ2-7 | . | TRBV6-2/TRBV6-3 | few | CASSYTAAYEQYF | TGTGCCAGCAGTTACACAGCAGCCTACGAGCAGTACTTC
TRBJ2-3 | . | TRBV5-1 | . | CASSLSPTGRFTDTQYF | TGCGCCAGCAGCTTGTCCCCGACAGGGAGGTTTACAGATACGCAGTATTTT
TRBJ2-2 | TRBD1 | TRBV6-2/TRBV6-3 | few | CASSYGTAFHTGELFF | TGTGCCAGCAGTTACGGGACAGCATTTCACACCGGGGAGCTGTTTTTT
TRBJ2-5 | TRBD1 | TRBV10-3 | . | CAISKTGKRETQYF | TGTGCCATCAGCAAGACAGGGAAGAGGGAGACCCAGTACTTC
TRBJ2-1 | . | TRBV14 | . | CASSPLMDSYNEQFF | TGTGCCAGCAGCCCGCTCATGGACTCCTACAATGAGCAGTTCTTC
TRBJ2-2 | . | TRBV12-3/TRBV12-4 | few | CAGRTPNTGELFF | TGTGCCGGAAGGACACCGAACACCGGGGAGCTGTTTTTT
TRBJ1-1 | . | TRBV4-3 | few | CASSQDVRLVNTEAFF | TGCGCCAGCAGCCAAGATGTTCGGCTTGTGAACACTGAAGCTTTCTTT
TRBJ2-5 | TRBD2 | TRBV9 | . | CASSVGTTSGQETQYF | TGTGCCAGCAGCGTAGGAACGACTAGCGGCCAAGAGACCCAGTACTTC
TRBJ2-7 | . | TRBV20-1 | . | CSARDKGRAISYEQYF | TGCAGTGCTAGAGATAAAGGCAGGGCAATCTCCTACGAGCAGTACTTC
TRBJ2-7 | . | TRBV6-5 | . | CASSYSRHADEQYF | TGTGCCAGCAGTTACTCCAGACACGCAGACGAGCAGTACTTC